The rows below give T cell receptor beta chains drawn from one sample of a study of T cell changes during pregnancy in multiple sclerosis. Libraries were prepared by immunoSEQ multiplex PCR; TCRdb keeps only in-frame clonotypes and omits some of them. The sample carries around 80,000 clones, 94% recorded once. Sample: peripheral blood, taken in the second trimester of pregnancy. These receptor sequences come from a female donor in good health, enrolled as a control in a pregnancy study. The CDR3 runs from the conserved cysteine through the conserved F or W. A D gene is named only where the DNA matches it firmly. Clone sizes are given selectively: once, few, many, or a class where the clone is expanded.

V: TRBV4-2
D: TRBD2
size: -
J: TRBJ2-1
CDR3: CASRLAGGRNEQFF
DNA: TGTGCCAGCAGGCTAGCGGGAGGTAGGAATGAGCAGTTCTTC

V: TRBV29-1
D: -
size: -
J: TRBJ2-7
CDR3: CSVRSTGSREQYF
DNA: TGCAGCGTCCGGTCGACAGGCTCTCGCGAGCAGTACTTC

V: TRBV10-3
D: -
size: -
J: TRBJ2-7
CDR3: CAIRGTESYEQYF
DNA: TGTGCCATCAGAGGGACTGAGTCCTACGAGCAGTACTTC

V: TRBV27
D: -
size: -
J: TRBJ1-5
CDR3: CASGNKGYNQPQHF
DNA: TGTGCCAGCGGTAATAAGGGGTATAATCAGCCCCAGCATTTT

V: TRBV18
D: -
size: -
J: TRBJ1-3
CDR3: CASSPTESSGNTIYF
DNA: TGTGCCAGCTCACCGACGGAGAGCTCTGGAAACACCATATATTTT

V: TRBV2
D: TRBD2
size: -
J: TRBJ2-7
CDR3: CASRPGLVGYEQYF
DNA: TGTGCCAGCAGACCAGGACTAGTAGGCTACGAGCAGTACTTC

V: TRBV4-1
D: TRBD2
size: -
J: TRBJ2-4
CDR3: CASSQGTSGRLAKNIQYF
DNA: TGCGCCAGCAGCCAAGGGACTAGCGGGAGGCTAGCCAAAAACATTCAGTACTTC

V: TRBV19
D: TRBD2
size: -
J: TRBJ2-7
CDR3: CASSPGTSGSYEQYF
DNA: TGTGCCAGTAGTCCCGGGACTAGCGGGAGCTACGAGCAGTACTTC

V: TRBV28
D: -
size: -
J: TRBJ1-1
CDR3: CASSTSGGGGLNEAFF
DNA: -

V: TRBV14
D: TRBD1
size: -
J: TRBJ2-3
CDR3: CASSQMGQRFLNTQYF
DNA: TGTGCCAGCAGCCAAATGGGACAGCGATTCCTCAATACGCAGTATTTT

V: TRBV11-2
D: TRBD1
size: -
J: TRBJ1-4
CDR3: CASSLGDRDNEKLFF
DNA: TGTGCCAGCAGCTTAGGCGACAGGGATAATGAAAAACTGTTTTTT

V: TRBV2
D: TRBD2
size: -
J: TRBJ2-3
CDR3: CASSKREVTDTQYF
DNA: TGTGCCAGCAGCAAGCGGGAGGTCACAGATACGCAGTATTTT

V: TRBV5-1
D: -
size: -
J: TRBJ2-1
CDR3: CASSRTGVGQESEQFF
DNA: TGCGCCAGCAGCCGGACTGGGGTAGGTCAAGAGAGTGAGCAGTTCTTC

V: TRBV14
D: -
size: -
J: TRBJ1-4
CDR3: CASSQFGSPVEKLFF
DNA: TGTGCCAGCAGCCAATTCGGGAGCCCGGTTGAAAAACTGTTTTTT

V: TRBV5-4
D: TRBD2
size: -
J: TRBJ2-7
CDR3: CASSFGGVAGGPGEQYF
DNA: TGTGCCAGCAGCTTTGGGGGGGTGGCGGGAGGGCCGGGGGAGCAGTACTTC

V: TRBV25-1
D: -
size: once
J: TRBJ1-5
CDR3: CASSDTTGGWNQPQHF
DNA: TGTGCCAGCAGTGACACGACCGGGGGGTGGAATCAGCCCCAGCATTTT

V: TRBV5-1
D: -
size: -
J: TRBJ2-5
CDR3: CASSLGLQETQYF
DNA: TGCGCCAGCAGCTTGGGGCTCCAAGAGACCCAGTACTTC

V: TRBV19
D: TRBD2
size: -
J: TRBJ2-7
CDR3: CASSILAGDLEQYF
DNA: TGTGCCAGTAGTATTCTAGCGGGGGATTTGGAGCAGTACTTC